The 5 T cell receptor beta chains in this list originate from one sample, sequenced in a study of OX40 agonist ivuxolimab in advanced cancers. Measured with immunoSEQ multiplex PCR; TCRdb has only the in-frame clones, and not every one. The repertoire holds about 82,000 clones, approximately 86% seen once, with roughly 6% in the top ten. The source material was CD4+ or CD8+ T cells sorted from blood, sampled in a trial of the OX40 agonist ivuxolimab. These receptors were obtained from an adult with an advanced solid tumor such as melanoma, head and neck, liver or kidney cancer.

As DNA, the CDR3 is TGTGCCAGTAGTATTACTAGCGGGGGGAGCACAGATACGCAGTATTTT. Encoded protein: CASSITSGGSTDTQYF. The chain links TRBV19 to TRBJ2-3; TRBD2 aligns across 12 bases. V lost 3 bases, J lost 0 bases, and 1 base stayed unmatched. CDR3 length equals 16 residues. The germline gives CDR1 LNHDA, CDR2 SQIVND (reference sequence).

The V call is TRBV13, the J call TRBJ1-2; the D gene is possibly TRBD1 (6 bases). CDR3 length equals 16 residues. V was cut by 5 bases and J by 5 bases, with 21 bases left in between. Germline V gene sequence: CDR1 PRHDT, CDR2 FYEKMQ (reference sequence). For the CDR3, the DNA is TGTGCCAGCAGCCCTAAAACAGGGATCCGGGTGTATGGCTACACCTTC. Residues: CASSPKTGIRVYGYTF.

V gene TRBV5-8 combines with J gene TRBJ2-5, with 7 positions matching TRBD2. The CDR3 contains 18 residues. Per germline, CDR1 SGHTS and CDR2 YDEGEE. The trim removed 2 bases at V and 0 bases at J, leaving 13 bases unmatched. The CDR3 protein is CASSFGTINSHYQETQYF. The CDR3 DNA follows: TGTGCCAGCAGCTTCGGGACTATCAATAGTCATTACCAAGAGACCCAGTACTTC.

This clone has a handful of counts. The chain recombines TRBV6-5 with TRBJ2-7; D is unresolved. This CDR3 is 13 amino acids long. Trimming took off 4 bases at V and 7 bases at J, with 14 bases between the two ends. Germline assignment: CDR1 MNHEY and CDR2 SVGAGI. The CDR3 DNA reads TGTGCCAGCAGTTCCCTCGACGCCCCGGAGCAGTACTTC. Protein sequence: CASSSLDAPEQYF.

As DNA, the CDR3 is TGTGCCTGGGTGACTCCTAGCGGCGAAGAGACCCAGTACTTC. Protein product: CAWVTPSGEETQYF. This chain uses TRBV30 with TRBJ2-5; TRBD2 agrees at 7 bases. The CDR3 runs 14 residues. Germline values: CDR1 GTSNPN, CDR2 SVGIG (reference sequence). Unmatched junction bases numbered 9, after V lost 5 bases and J lost 3 bases.